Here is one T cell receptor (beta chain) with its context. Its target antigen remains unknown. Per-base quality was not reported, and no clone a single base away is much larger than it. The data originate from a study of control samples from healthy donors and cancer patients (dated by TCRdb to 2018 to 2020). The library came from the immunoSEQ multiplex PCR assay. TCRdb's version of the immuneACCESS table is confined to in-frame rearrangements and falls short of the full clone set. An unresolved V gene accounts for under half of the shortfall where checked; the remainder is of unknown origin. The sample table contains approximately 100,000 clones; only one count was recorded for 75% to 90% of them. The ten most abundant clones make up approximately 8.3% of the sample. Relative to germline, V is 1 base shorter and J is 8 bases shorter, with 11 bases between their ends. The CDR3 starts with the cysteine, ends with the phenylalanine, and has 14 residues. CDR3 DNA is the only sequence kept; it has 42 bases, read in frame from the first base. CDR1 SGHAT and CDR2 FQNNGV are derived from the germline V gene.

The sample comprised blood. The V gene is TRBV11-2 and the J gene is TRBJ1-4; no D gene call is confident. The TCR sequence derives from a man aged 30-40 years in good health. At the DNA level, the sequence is TGTGCCAGCAGCTTAGGTCTCGGGCGGGAAAAACTGTTTTTT. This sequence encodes CASSLGLGREKLFF. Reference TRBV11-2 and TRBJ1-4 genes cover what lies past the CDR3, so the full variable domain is EAGVAQSPRYKIIEKRQSVAFWCNPISGHATLYWYQQILGQGPKLLIQFQNNGVVDDSQLPKDRFSAERLKGVDSTLKIQPAKLEDSAVYLCASSLGLGREKLFFGSGTQLSVL.